These 17 T cell receptor beta chains share one sample of origin, sequenced in a study of regulatory T cells in long-lasting Graves disease. As to time point: newly diagnosed GD, antithyroid drugs for less than 3 months. PBMC-derived RNA was used for the TCR library. Researchers made TCR beta libraries by using iRepertoire HTBI primers and running Arm-PCR on CDR3 regions. TCRdb reanalysed the multiplex PCR reads using MiXCR and keeps one entry per CDR3 protein. The repertoire holds 400,000 to 500,000 distinct CDR3 sequences, with just under 15% as singletons. The same specimen was also included in a second study, on T cells in Graves' hyperthyroidism and ophthalmopathy.

Source: peripheral blood mononuclear cells (PBMCs), taken at new diagnosis, from a patient treated with antithyroid drugs. The receptors were gathered from a woman in her twenties or thirties with Graves disease.

This clonotype was found many times. This sequence joins TRBV28 and TRBJ2-4; no clear D gene. Germline V gene lookup returns CDR1 MDHEN and CDR2 SYDVKM. The CDR3 extends over 16 amino acids. Trimming took 3 bases from V and 2 from J, leaving 14 bases between them. CDR3 nucleotide sequence: TGTGCCAGCAGTTTGAGTGGTACGGAAACCAAAAACATTCAGTACTTC. It translates to CASSLSGTETKNIQYF.

This clonotype was recorded at least ten times. The chain employs TRBV12-3 or TRBV12-4 and TRBJ2-1, with 13 bases matching TRBD2. J lost 7 bases, V lost 0 bases, and 6 bases had no gene match. The CDR3 has 17 amino acids. The CDR3 sequence is CASSLALWTSGRNEQFF. The CDR3 coding sequence is TGTGCCAGCAGTTTAGCGCTATGGACTAGCGGGAGAAATGAGCAGTTCTTC.

This clonotype came up many times. The chain is built from TRBV11-2 and TRBJ2-7; 12 bases agree with TRBD2. Germline V gives CDR1 SGHAT, CDR2 FQNNGV. There are 17 residues in the CDR3. With 1 base clipped from V and 6 bases from J, the junction kept 10 bases outside the gene matches. This CDR3 is CASSLGLAGGGFSEQYF. CDR3 DNA: TGTGCCAGCAGCTTAGGGCTAGCGGGAGGGGGCTTCTCCGAGCAGTACTTC. Complete variable domain (other parts from reference TRBV11-2 and TRBJ2-7): EAGVAQSPRYKIIEKRQSVAFWCNPISGHATLYWYQQILGQGPKLLIQFQNNGVVDDSQLPKDRFSAERLKGVDSTLKIQPAKLEDSAVYLCASSLGLAGGGFSEQYFGPGTRLTVT.

Ten or more counts support this clonotype. This rearrangement joins TRBV29-1 to TRBJ2-1; maybe TRBD2 (8 bases). Trimming stripped 8 bases from V and 8 bases from J, with 25 bases between. CDR1 is SQVTM and CDR2 is ANQGSEA in the germline V gene. The CDR3 has 15 amino acids. The CDR3 sequence is CSSGGTAGLGYEQFF. The CDR3 region has the DNA TGCAGCTCGGGGGGGACAGCGGGACTGGGCTATGAGCAGTTCTTC.

This clonotype was found many times. The chain combines TRBV12-3 or TRBV12-4 with TRBJ1-6; TRBD1 matches 9 bases. V lost 7 bases to trimming and J lost 6 bases; unmatched junction nucleotides: 10. The CDR3 runs 16 residues. The CDR3 is CASTAARDRVNSPLHF. CDR3 coding DNA: TGTGCCAGCACCGCGGCCCGGGACAGGGTTAATTCACCCCTCCACTTT.

Concerning this clonotype: One end of the junction does not line up with germline, which may come from a read error. The V gene is TRBV15, the J gene TRBJ2-1; TRBD1 might be the D (5 bases). Germline loops: CDR1 LNHNV, CDR2 YYDKDF (reference sequence). This CDR3 contains 16 residues. CDR3 sequence: CATSRGGREGYNEQFF. The CDR3 DNA reads TGTGCCACCAGCAGAGGAGGCAGGGAAGGGTACAACGAGCAGTTCTTC.

This clonotype was observed many times. This chain uses TRBV20-1 with TRBJ1-5; 11 positions match TRBD1. The V gene end was trimmed by 5 bases and the J gene end by 4 bases; junction bases not matched to a gene: 13. The CDR3 is made up of 17 amino acids. The germline gives CDR1 DFQATT, CDR2 SNEGSKA (reference sequence). In DNA form, the CDR3 reads TGCAGTGCTGCGCGGGACAGGGGGTCTGTTGGTAATCAGCCCCAGCATTTT. Its protein is CSAARDRGSVGNQPQHF.

This chain links TRBV7-8 with TRBJ2-3; 14 positions agree with TRBD2. V was pared by 5 bases and J by 4 bases, with 11 bases of the junction left unmatched. The V gene's germline CDR1 is SGHVS and CDR2 FQNEAQ. This CDR3 is 18 amino acids long. CDR3 sequence (DNA): TGTGCCAGCAGCGGTCCGGGACTAGCGGGGGCTGAGTCAGATACGCAGTATTTT. Amino acids: CASSGPGLAGAESDTQYF.

This clonotype was seen ten or more times. The chain combines TRBV7-8 with TRBJ2-7; 7 bases map to TRBD2. The CDR3 runs to 15 residues. The trim removed 5 bases at V and 2 bases at J, leaving 9 bases unmatched. Germline assignment: CDR1 SGHVS and CDR2 FQNEAQ. CDR3 region: CASSPRVAGAYEQYF. The CDR3 nucleotides are TGTGCCAGCAGCCCCCGGGTGGCGGGAGCCTACGAGCAGTACTTC.

This clonotype has more than one count but fewer than ten. This sequence joins TRBV9 and TRBJ2-3; possibly TRBD2 for D (6 bases). The CDR3 loop spans 14 amino acids. V dropped 0 bases and J dropped 3 bases, with 8 bases sitting between them. Germline loops: CDR1 SGDLS, CDR2 YYNGEE. CDR3 sequence: CASSVGGRTDTQYF. The CDR3 DNA sequence: TGTGCCAGCAGCGTAGGGGGGAGGACAGATACGCAGTATTTT. The whole variable domain, remainder taken from reference TRBV9 and TRBJ2-3, is DSGVTQTPKHLITATGQRVTLRCSPRSGDLSVYWYQQSLDQGLQFLIQYYNGEERAKGNILERFSAQQFPDLHSELNLSSLELGDSALYFCASSVGGRTDTQYFGPGTRLTVL.

In its sample, this clonotype was seen many times. The J gene is TRBJ2-7, the V gene TRBV14, with 8 bases identical to TRBD2. The CDR3 has 15 residues. V shed 4 bases and J 2 bases; nucleotides not matched to a gene: 7. The germline V gene has CDR1 SGHDN and CDR2 FVKESK. CDR3 sequence (DNA): TGTGCCAGCAGCCGCAATCGAGCGGGGGCCTACGAGCAGTACTTC. Residues: CASSRNRAGAYEQYF.

In its sample, this clonotype was seen many times. The chain carries TRBV12-3 or TRBV12-4 and TRBJ1-1; the match to TRBD1 covers 7 bases. This CDR3 comprises 13 residues. With 6 bases clipped from V and 6 bases from J, the junction kept 7 bases outside the gene matches. The CDR3 nucleotides are TGTGCCAGCAGAAAGCGGACAGGTCCTGAAGCTTTCTTT. This encodes CASRKRTGPEAFF.

This clonotype has only a few counts. The chain's CDR3 is CASSQEGVAGVNEQYF. The CDR3 DNA sequence: TGTGCCAGCAGCCAAGAGGGGGTCGCGGGAGTAAACGAGCAGTACTTC. The V gene is TRBV3-1, the J gene TRBJ2-7; TRBD2 agrees at 7 bases. The CDR3 has 16 residues. Per the germline V gene, CDR1 is LGHDT and CDR2 is YNNKEL (reference sequence). Trimming at V came to 0 bases and at J to 5 bases, leaving 10 bases not matched to a gene.

In this sample, this clonotype turned up a few times. The CDR3 DNA reads as TGTGCCATCAGTGAGTCGATGACAGCTAACACCGGGGAGCTGTTTTTT. It specifies CAISESMTANTGELFF. The chain carries TRBV10-3 and TRBJ2-2; perhaps TRBD1 as D (5 bases). Looked up from germline, CDR1 is ENHRY and CDR2 is SYGVKD. V lost 0 bases, J lost 2 bases, and 10 bases lay in between. The CDR3 contains 16 residues.

This clonotype has at least ten counts. The chain employs TRBV5-4 and TRBJ2-1; tentatively, D is TRBD1 (6 bases). V dropped 1 base and J dropped 6 bases, with 11 bases sitting between them. The germline CDR1 and CDR2 sequences are SGHNT and YYREEE (reference sequence). The CDR3 runs to 14 residues. The CDR3 protein is CASSLRAGANEQFF. CDR3 nucleotide sequence: TGTGCCAGCAGCTTGCGTGCAGGGGCCAATGAGCAGTTCTTC. The variable domain in full, with the rest retrieved from reference TRBV5-4 and TRBJ2-1, is ETGVTQSPTHLIKTRGQQVTLRCSSQSGHNTVSWYQQALGQGPQFIFQYYREEENGRGNFPPRFSGLQFPNYSSELNVNALELDDSALYLCASSLRAGANEQFFGPGTRLTVL.

This clonotype was seen many times. The rearrangement joins TRBV5-1 to TRBJ2-7; 8 bases line up with TRBD1. The V gene's germline CDR1 is SGHRS and CDR2 YFSETQ. The J segment lost 0 bases and the V segment lost 1 base, leaving 3 bases of the junction unmatched. CDR3 length: 15 residues. CDR3 sequence (DNA): TGCGCCAGCAGCTTGAACAGGGGGAGCTCCTACGAGCAGTACTTC. Translated: CASSLNRGSSYEQYF.

The sample holds a few counts of this clonotype. This chain links TRBV4-1 with TRBJ1-1; D remains unclear. The CDR3 contains 15 residues. From germline, CDR1 is MGHRA and CDR2 YSYEKL. Trimming removed 1 base at V and 6 bases at J, with 15 bases between. The CDR3 coding sequence is TGCGCCAGCAGCCAAGGTGGATTAGGCGGGGCTGAAGCTTTCTTT. Its protein is CASSQGGLGGAEAFF.